This paragraph reports one T cell receptor (beta chain). All participants were of European descent. Patients had taken no psychiatric medication, including antidepressants, for at least 8 weeks before enrollment. These data originate in a study of untreated major depressive disorder. TCRdb's table, derived via immunoSEQ multiplex PCR, lists solely in-frame clones and lacks some. The sample records about 13,000 clones, 80% to 95% being singletons. The sequence derives from a man in his thirties or forties with major depressive disorder. The specimen sequenced was CD4+ T cells from PBMCs.

Written as DNA, the CDR3 is TGTGCCAGCAAAGGCGGGGAACCCGCCTACGAGCAGTACTTC. Protein sequence: CASKGGEPAYEQYF. The chain employs TRBV6-1 and TRBJ2-7; TRBD2 is a possible D gene (6 bases). V was pared by 7 bases and J by 2 bases, with 15 bases between. The CDR3 sequence is 14 residues long. Per the germline V gene, CDR1 is MNHNS and CDR2 is SASEGT.